Listed below are T cell receptor beta chains from one sample, sequenced in a study of T-cell memory formation after mild COVID-19. In TCRdb, the 5' RACE reads were re-called with MiXCR into one record per CDR3 protein. Of about 420,000 distinct CDR3 sequences listed, about a quarter are singletons. The sequencing sample was made of PBMCs or a T cell subset sorted from them (not recorded which). These receptors were taken from an adult woman who had mild COVID-19 (a few samples of this study predate the infection). Cell type and time point are not known. Each CDR3 is given with its conserved first and last residue.

CDR3aa	v_gene	j_gene
CSASSEGGYNEQFF	TRBV20-1	TRBJ2-1
CASSQAQGVGPTGELFF	TRBV4-2	TRBJ2-2
CASSSDSPNTEAFF	TRBV27	TRBJ1-1
CASSPGTVGNSDTQYF	TRBV4-3	TRBJ2-3
CASSLFASGYTF	TRBV7-9	TRBJ1-2
CASSVQGRGETQYF	TRBV7-9	TRBJ2-5
CASSFDVWRDSNTGELFF	TRBV7-9	TRBJ2-2
CASSGGGIGRALRETQYF	TRBV5-6	TRBJ2-5
CASSSQEPYNEQFF	TRBV7-2	TRBJ2-1
CASRRSGTTFQEQYF	TRBV6-1	TRBJ2-7
CASSSGLSYEQYF	TRBV7-9	TRBJ2-7
CASSEGLAGVRGEQYF	TRBV6-5	TRBJ2-7
CASSLAPGGAYEQYF	TRBV5-4	TRBJ2-7
CASSSPPRGTDTQYF	TRBV12-3/TRBV12-4	TRBJ2-3